The 9 T cell receptor beta chains below all came from one sample that was sequenced in a study of blood T cell repertoires in COVID-19. The table came from immunoSEQ multiplex PCR; TCRdb's copy has only in-frame clones and leaves some out. The sample records around 400,000 clones, 70% to 90% being singletons. Sequencing was carried out using PBMCs or T cells enriched from blood (not recorded which). These TCRs come from a woman aged 18-29 years who had been exposed to COVID-19.

This clone appeared a few times. The chain combines TRBV6-4 with TRBJ2-7; no reliable D call. The CDR3 consists of 13 residues. CDR1 MRHNA and CDR2 SNTAGT come from the germline V gene. V was cut by 0 bases and J by 1 base, with 4 bases left in between. CDR3 protein: CASSDSLSYEQYF. The CDR3 DNA follows: TGTGCCAGCAGTGACTCCCTTTCCTACGAGCAGTACTTC.

In DNA form, the CDR3 reads TGTGCCAGCAGTTACAAGCGCGCTGGGGGGGCCAACGTCCTGACTTTC. It specifies CASSYKRAGGANVLTF. The chain is built from TRBV6-5 and TRBJ2-6; D remains ambiguous. CDR1 and CDR2 from the germline V gene are MNHEY and SVGAGI. Trimming removed 2 bases from V and 4 bases from J, with 12 bases in between. The CDR3 totals 16 residues.

J is TRBJ1-4 and V is TRBV7-9; 12 bases are shared with TRBD1. The trim removed 5 bases at V and 0 bases at J, leaving 13 bases unmatched. Germline-derived CDR1 and CDR2 are SEHNR and FQNEAQ (reference sequence). The CDR3 is made up of 20 amino acids. This chain's CDR3 is CASSIALGTGGPATNEKLFF. CDR3 nucleotide sequence: TGTGCCAGCAGCATCGCCCTTGGGACAGGGGGCCCTGCAACTAATGAAAAACTGTTTTTT.

V gene TRBV19 combines with J gene TRBJ1-2, with D possibly being TRBD1 (6 bases). The CDR3 has 17 amino acids. Germline V lookup: CDR1 LNHDA, CDR2 SQIVND (reference sequence). V gave up 2 bases and J gave up 2 bases, with 18 bases separating them. CDR3 sequence: CASSIPSSMGANYGYTF. In DNA form, the CDR3 reads TGTGCCAGTAGTATACCCTCTTCGATGGGGGCCAACTATGGCTACACCTTC.

V is TRBV5-1 and J is TRBJ2-5, with 7 bases aligning to TRBD1. V lost 2 bases and J lost 4; bases outside the gene matches: 2. The germline V gene encodes CDR1 SGHRS and CDR2 YFSETQ. The CDR3 consists of 13 residues. DNA for the CDR3: TGCGCCAGCAGCTTTTCAGGGGGAGAGACCCAGTACTTC. The encoded protein is CASSFSGGETQYF.

This rearrangement joins TRBV11-3 to TRBJ2-7; the D is unclear. This CDR3 region has 13 residues. In germline, CDR1 is SGHNT, CDR2 YENEEA. Trimming removed 0 bases from V and 3 bases from J, with 6 bases in between. CDR3 in DNA: TGTGCCAGCAGCTTAGATCGGAGCTACGAGCAGTACTTC. Protein: CASSLDRSYEQYF.

The gene calls are TRBV27 and TRBJ1-6; tentative D call: TRBD1 (6 bases). V was cut by 3 bases and J by 0 bases, with 15 bases left in between. Per germline, CDR1 MNHEY and CDR2 SMNVEV (reference sequence). There are 18 residues in the CDR3. The CDR3: CASSFIGQISSYNSPLHF. CDR3 sequence (DNA): TGTGCCAGCAGTTTTATCGGACAGATAAGCTCCTATAATTCACCCCTCCACTTT.

This clone was detected a few times. V usage is TRBV11-2 and J usage is TRBJ1-2; D ambiguous. The CDR3 sequence is 13 residues long. Germline CDR1 and CDR2: SGHAT and FQNNGV. V was clipped by 1 base and J by 7 bases, with 10 bases between them. This CDR3 is CASSLVQDSGYTF. CDR3 sequence (DNA): TGTGCCAGCAGCTTAGTTCAGGATTCTGGCTACACCTTC.

V usage is TRBV16 and J usage is TRBJ2-3; 7 nucleotides line up with TRBD1. V trimming: 7 bases; J trimming: 3 bases; junction bases outside the gene matches: 4. Germline V gene sequence: CDR1 KGHSY, CDR2 FQNENV. The CDR3 consists of 13 residues. In DNA, the CDR3 is TGTGCCAGCACCACAGGGGTAACAGATACGCAGTATTTT. It encodes CASTTGVTDTQYF.